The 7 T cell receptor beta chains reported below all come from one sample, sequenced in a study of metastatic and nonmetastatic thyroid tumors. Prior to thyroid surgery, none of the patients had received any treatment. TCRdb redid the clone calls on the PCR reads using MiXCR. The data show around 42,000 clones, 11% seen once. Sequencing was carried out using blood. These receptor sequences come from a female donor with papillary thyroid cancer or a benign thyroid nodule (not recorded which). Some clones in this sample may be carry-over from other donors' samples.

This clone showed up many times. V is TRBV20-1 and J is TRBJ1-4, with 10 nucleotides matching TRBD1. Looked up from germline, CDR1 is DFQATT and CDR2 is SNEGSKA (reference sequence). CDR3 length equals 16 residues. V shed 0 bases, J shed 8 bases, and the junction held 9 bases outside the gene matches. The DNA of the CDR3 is TGCAGTGCTAGAGATATAAGACAGGGGGCGCGAGAAAAACTGTTTTTT. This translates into CSARDIRQGAREKLFF.

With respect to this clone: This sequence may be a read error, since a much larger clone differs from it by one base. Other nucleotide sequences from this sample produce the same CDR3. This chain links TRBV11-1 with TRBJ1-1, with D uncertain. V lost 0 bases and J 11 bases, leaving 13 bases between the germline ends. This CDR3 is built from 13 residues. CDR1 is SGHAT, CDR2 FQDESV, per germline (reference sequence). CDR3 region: CASSLAGNTEAFF. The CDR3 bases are TGTGCCAGCAGCTTAGCGGGGAACACCGAGGCTTTCTTT.

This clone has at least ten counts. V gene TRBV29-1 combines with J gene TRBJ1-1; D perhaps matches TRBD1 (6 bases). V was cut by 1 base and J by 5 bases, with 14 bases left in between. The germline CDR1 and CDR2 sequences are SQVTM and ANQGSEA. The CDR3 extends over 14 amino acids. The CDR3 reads CSVEGGGGGTEAFF. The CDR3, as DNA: TGCAGCGTTGAAGGAGGAGGGGGAGGGACTGAAGCTTTCTTT. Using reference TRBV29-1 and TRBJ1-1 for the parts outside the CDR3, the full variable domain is SAVISQKPSRDICQRGTSLTIQCQVDSQVTMMFWYRQQPGQSLTLIATANQGSEATYESGFVIDKFPISRPNLTFSTLTVSNMSPEDSSIYLCSVEGGGGGTEAFFGQGTRLTVV.

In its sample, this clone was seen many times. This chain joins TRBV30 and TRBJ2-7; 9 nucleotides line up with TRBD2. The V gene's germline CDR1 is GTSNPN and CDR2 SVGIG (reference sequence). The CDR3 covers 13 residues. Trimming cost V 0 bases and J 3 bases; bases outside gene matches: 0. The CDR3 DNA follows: TGTGCCTGGAGTGTAGCGGGAGGCTACGAGCAGTACTTC. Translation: CAWSVAGGYEQYF. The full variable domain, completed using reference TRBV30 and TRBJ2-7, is SQTIHQWPATLVQPVGSPLSLECTVEGTSNPNLYWYRQAAGRGLQLLFYSVGIGQISSEVPQNLSASRPQDRQFILSSKKLLLSDSGFYLCAWSVAGGYEQYFGPGTRLTVT.

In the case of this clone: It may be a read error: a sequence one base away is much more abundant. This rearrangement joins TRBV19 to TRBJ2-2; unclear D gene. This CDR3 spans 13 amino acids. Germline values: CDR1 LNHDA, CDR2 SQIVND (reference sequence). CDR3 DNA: TGTGCCAGTAGTCCCCGCAACACCTGGGAGCTGTTTTTT. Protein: CASSPRNTWELFF.

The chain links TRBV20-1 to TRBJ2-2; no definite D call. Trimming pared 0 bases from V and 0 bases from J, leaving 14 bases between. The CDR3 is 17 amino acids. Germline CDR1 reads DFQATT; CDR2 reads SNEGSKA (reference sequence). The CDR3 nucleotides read TGCAGTGCTAGAGATATTACAGCAACTACGAACACCGGGGAGCTGTTTTTT. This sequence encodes CSARDITATTNTGELFF.

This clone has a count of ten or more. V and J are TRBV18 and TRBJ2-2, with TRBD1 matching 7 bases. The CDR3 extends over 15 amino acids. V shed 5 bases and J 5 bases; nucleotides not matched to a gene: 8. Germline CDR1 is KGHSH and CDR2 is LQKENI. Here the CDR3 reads CASSGGQKITGELFF. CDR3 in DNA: TGTGCCAGCTCAGGGGGACAGAAGATTACCGGGGAGCTGTTTTTT.